These 29 T cell receptor beta chains were sequenced from one sample in a study of shared clonotypes between healthy human individuals. Clones were read by immunoSEQ multiplex PCR, and TCRdb kept only the in-frame ones, dropping some. The table has some 500,000 clones, around 80% seen once. The sample consisted of PBMCs. These receptors all come from a woman aged 40 to 50 in good health. Some clones in this sample may be carry-over from other donors' samples.

The J gene is TRBJ1-5, the V gene TRBV29-1, with D possibly TRBD1 on 6 matching bases. The CDR3 covers 14 residues. Trimming removed 4 bases at V and 3 bases at J, with 13 bases between. Germline assignment: CDR1 SQVTM and CDR2 ANQGSEA. The CDR3 spells CSVGGAPSNQPQHF. The CDR3 nucleotides are TGCAGCGTTGGGGGGGCCCCCTCCAATCAGCCCCAGCATTTT. Filled out from reference TRBV29-1 and TRBJ1-5, the complete variable domain reads SAVISQKPSRDICQRGTSLTIQCQVDSQVTMMFWYRQQPGQSLTLIATANQGSEATYESGFVIDKFPISRPNLTFSTLTVSNMSPEDSSIYLCSVGGAPSNQPQHFGDGTRLSIL.

In this sample, this clone turned up once. A read error is the likely source, as a far larger clone sits one nucleotide away. The gene calls are TRBV29-1 and TRBJ1-4; 8 bases are a match to TRBD1. The V gene's germline CDR1 is SQVTM and CDR2 ANQGSEA. The CDR3 sequence is 13 residues long. Trimming at V came to 7 bases and at J to 7 bases, leaving 8 bases not matched to a gene. Here the CDR3 DNA reads TGCAGCGCCAAGGAACAGGGGGTTGAAAAACTGTTTTTT. Translation: CSAKEQGVEKLFF.

This sequence joins TRBV14 and TRBJ1-2; D unclear. The CDR3 is 16 residues long. V was shortened by 5 bases and J by 2 bases, with 18 bases between the two germline ends. The germline CDR1 and CDR2 sequences are SGHDN and FVKESK. The CDR3 protein is CASSFGRVPTNYGYTF. CDR3 DNA sequence: TGTGCCAGCAGCTTCGGTCGGGTGCCCACCAACTATGGCTACACCTTC.

V usage is TRBV23-1 and J usage is TRBJ1-4; 9 nucleotides agree with TRBD1. TRBV23-1 is recorded as an ORF, its role being uncertain. The length of the CDR3 is 17 residues. V was clipped by 2 bases and J by 0 bases; unmatched bases: 4. The DNA for the CDR3 is TGCGCCAGCAGTCAAAGACAGGGGGGTACAACTAATGAAAAACTGTTTTTT. Translation: CASSQRQGGTTNEKLFF.

The rearrangement joins TRBV2 to TRBJ1-1; possible D gene TRBD1, 6 bases. The germline CDR1 and CDR2 sequences are SNHLY and FYNNEI. There are 13 residues in the CDR3. The ends were cut back, 5 bases at V and 7 bases at J, with 14 bases in the middle. As DNA, the CDR3 is TGTGCCAGCAGTCTAAACCAGGGGAATGAAGCTTTCTTT. This gives the protein CASSLNQGNEAFF. Complete variable domain (other parts from reference TRBV2 and TRBJ1-1): EPEVTQTPSHQVTQMGQEVILRCVPISNHLYFYWYRQILGQKVEFLVSFYNNEISEKSEIFDDQFSVERPDGSNFTLKIRSTKLEDSAMYFCASSLNQGNEAFFGQGTRLTVV.

This clone was picked up one time. The J gene is TRBJ2-1, the V gene TRBV5-1; possibly TRBD1 for D (6 bases). Deletions cut 0 bases from V and 5 bases from J, with 15 bases between. Germline loops: CDR1 SGHRS, CDR2 YFSETQ. The CDR3 has 16 amino acids. CDR3 DNA: TGCGCCAGCAGCTTGGGGGGGCGTCCCGGTAACAATGAGCAGTTCTTC. It specifies CASSLGGRPGNNEQFF.

This clone came up once. The CDR3 protein is CASSYRGVTEAFF. CDR3 bases: TGTGCCAGCAGCTACAGAGGGGTCACTGAAGCTTTCTTT. The rearrangement links TRBV6-5 to TRBJ1-1, with D possibly being TRBD1 (5 bases). Trimming shortened V by 6 bases and J by 4 bases, and 12 bases separated the two germline ends. This CDR3 spans 13 amino acids. Germline V gives CDR1 MNHEY, CDR2 SVGAGI.

This chain connects TRBV6-1 to TRBJ2-2; TRBD1 matches at 7 bases. CDR3 length: 15 residues. V shed 5 bases and J 0 bases; nucleotides not matched to a gene: 3. Germline loops: CDR1 MNHNS, CDR2 SASEGT. CDR3 in amino acids: CASSSDRTNTGELFF. The CDR3 coding sequence is TGTGCCAGCAGTTCGGACAGGACGAACACCGGGGAGCTGTTTTTT.

The chain is built from TRBV4-2 and TRBJ2-5; TRBD2 matches 11 bases. Per germline, CDR1 LGHNA and CDR2 YNFKEQ. V shed 0 bases, J shed 2 bases, and the junction held 8 bases outside the gene matches. CDR3 size: 18 residues. The CDR3 protein is CASSQDLAGGPRQETQYF. CDR3 bases: TGTGCCAGCAGCCAAGATTTAGCGGGAGGGCCTCGACAAGAGACCCAGTACTTC.

The chain recombines TRBV27 with TRBJ2-7, with D possibly being TRBD2 (6 bases). Germline-derived CDR1 and CDR2 are MNHEY and SMNVEV (reference sequence). Trimming took off 2 bases at V and 2 bases at J, with 25 bases between the two ends. The CDR3 has 19 amino acids. The CDR3 here is CASSLTKLGNSGATYEQYF. The DNA of the CDR3 is TGTGCCAGCAGTTTAACGAAGTTGGGTAATAGCGGAGCCACCTACGAGCAGTACTTC.

V usage is TRBV30 and J usage is TRBJ2-1; 9 bases line up with TRBD1. The CDR3 runs to 16 residues. Germline V gives CDR1 GTSNPN, CDR2 SVGIG (reference sequence). The V and J ends lost 5 bases and 2 bases, in that order; junction bases with no gene match: 10. The CDR3 nucleotides are TGTGCCTGGGGGGGGTACCGGGACAGGGCCTACAATGAGCAGTTCTTC. Encoded protein: CAWGGYRDRAYNEQFF.

This chain connects TRBV6-5 to TRBJ1-4; D is possibly TRBD1 (6 bases). V shed 0 bases and J shed 8 bases, with 13 bases lying between them. CDR3 size: 15 residues. Germline V gene lookup returns CDR1 MNHEY and CDR2 SVGAGI. The CDR3: CASSYSGGWGEKLFF. In DNA form, the CDR3 reads TGTGCCAGCAGTTACTCCGGGGGCTGGGGGGAAAAACTGTTTTTT.

This chain uses TRBV21-1 with TRBJ1-5; the listed D gene, TRBD1, was not tested against the DNA. TRBV21-1 is classified as a pseudogene. The CDR3 spans 16 residues. The CDR3 nucleotides are TGTGCCAGCAGCAAAGAGAGGGGACAGGGCTTCCAGCCCCAGCATTTT. Translated: CASSKERGQGFQPQHF.

This clone was observed a single time. The DNA of the CDR3 is TGTGCCAGCAGCTCTCACAACGCGGCTTTCTTT. It codes for CASSSHNAAFF. The V gene is TRBV7-8, the J gene TRBJ1-1; unclear D gene. V lost 4 bases to trimming and J lost 11 bases, with 11 bases between them. The CDR3 totals 11 residues. Germline V gives CDR1 SGHVS, CDR2 FQNEAQ.

A note on this clone: At one of its ends the junction is not consistent with the germline gene, which may arise from a read error. The identical CDR3 is also encoded by other nucleotide sequences in the sample. The chain combines TRBV9 with TRBJ1-2; D is ambiguous. The V gene's germline CDR1 is SGDLS and CDR2 YYNGEE. This CDR3 comprises 14 residues. The DNA of the CDR3 is TGTGCCAGCGGCGTAGAATCAGGATTATATGGCTACACCTTT. Protein: CASGVESGLYGYTF.

The chain combines TRBV4-1 with TRBJ2-3, with D possibly being TRBD1 (5 bases). Trimming cost V 2 bases and J 8 bases, with 8 bases left between them. Per the germline V gene, CDR1 is MGHRA and CDR2 is YSYEKL. The CDR3 contains 12 residues. CDR3 nucleotides: TGCGCCAGCAGCCAAACAGGCGGTACGCAGTATTTT. It codes for CASSQTGGTQYF.

As regards this clone: The sample carries other DNA sequences with the same CDR3. The V call is TRBV6-5, the J call TRBJ2-5; a possible D gene is TRBD1 (6 bases). Germline V gene sequence: CDR1 MNHEY, CDR2 SVGAGI. V dropped 5 bases and J dropped 5 bases, with 12 bases sitting between them. CDR3 length: 13 residues. This chain's CDR3 is CASSPPGVETQYF. In DNA, the CDR3 is TGTGCCAGCAGTCCTCCAGGGGTGGAGACCCAGTACTTC.

The V and J genes are TRBV5-6 and TRBJ2-5, with 8 positions matching TRBD1. Germline V gene sequence: CDR1 SGHDT, CDR2 YYEEEE. Unmatched junction bases numbered 6, after V lost 4 bases and J lost 4 bases. The CDR3 length is 14 residues. CDR3 DNA sequence: TGTGCCAGCAGCGCCGCAACAGGGGGAGAGACCCAGTACTTC. This gives the protein CASSAATGGETQYF.

The chain carries TRBV5-6 and TRBJ2-7; 8 bases are a match to TRBD2. Germline CDR1 SGHDT, CDR2 YYEEEE. V gave up 4 bases and J gave up 1 base; unmatched junction bases: 4. This CDR3 spans 14 amino acids. CDR3 loop: CASSRAGVSYEQYF. The CDR3 DNA sequence: TGTGCCAGCAGCCGAGCGGGAGTGTCCTACGAGCAGTACTTC.

The CDR3 reads CASSREPGENNSPLHF. The CDR3 DNA sequence: TGCGCCAGCAGCCGCGAGCCCGGGGAGAATAATTCACCCCTCCACTTT. V and J are TRBV4-1 and TRBJ1-6; D remains ambiguous. Trimming cost V 4 bases and J 5 bases, with 15 bases left between them. CDR3 size: 16 residues. The germline gives CDR1 MGHRA, CDR2 YSYEKL.

This rearrangement joins TRBV11-3 to TRBJ2-3, with 8 bases lining up with TRBD2. CDR3 length equals 15 residues. Unmatched junction bases numbered 0, after V lost 1 base and J lost 0 bases. Germline loops: CDR1 SGHNT, CDR2 YENEEA. CDR3 DNA: TGTGCCAGCAGCTTAGCTAGCGGGAGCACAGATACGCAGTATTTT. Amino acid sequence: CASSLASGSTDTQYF.

This clone was observed many times. The chain employs TRBV6-4 and TRBJ2-2; D possibly matches TRBD1 or TRBD2 (6 bases each). The CDR3 has 17 amino acids. Per the germline V gene, CDR1 is MRHNA and CDR2 is SNTAGT. Trimming removed 5 bases at V and 2 bases at J, with 18 bases between. The CDR3 spells CASSPQGNGGNTGELFF. The CDR3 DNA reads TGTGCCAGCAGTCCGCAGGGGAACGGGGGAAACACCGGGGAGCTGTTTTTT.

V and J are TRBV2 and TRBJ2-1; D is ambiguous. Germline-derived CDR1 and CDR2 are SNHLY and FYNNEI. This CDR3 contains 12 residues. V lost 7 bases, J lost 4 bases, and 8 bases lay in between. CDR3 sequence reads: CASMREYNEQFF. CDR3 in DNA: TGTGCCAGCATGCGAGAGTACAATGAGCAGTTCTTC.

In its sample, this clone was seen many times. The chain joins TRBV19 to TRBJ1-2; 7 bases are shared with TRBD1. The CDR3 covers 15 residues. Germline V gives CDR1 LNHDA, CDR2 SQIVND (reference sequence). V lost 5 bases and J lost 6; bases outside the gene matches: 12. The DNA of the CDR3 is TGTGCCAGTAGTTCCTGGGACAGCCCGGGGGATGGCTACACCTTC. Its translation is CASSSWDSPGDGYTF.

The V call is TRBV5-6, the J call TRBJ1-4; no reliable D call. The CDR3 spans 15 residues. Per germline, CDR1 SGHDT and CDR2 YYEEEE. Between the trimmed V and J ends, which lost 5 bases and 6 bases, there was a span of 17 bases. CDR3 loop: CASSSRAVGDEKLFF. In DNA form, the CDR3 reads TGTGCCAGCAGTTCCCGGGCCGTGGGTGATGAAAAACTGTTTTTT.

The V call is TRBV19, the J call TRBJ1-4; TRBD1 agrees at 9 bases. With 8 bases clipped from V and 7 bases from J, the junction kept 11 bases outside the gene matches. Per the germline V gene, CDR1 is LNHDA and CDR2 is SQIVND (reference sequence). This CDR3 contains 15 residues. The CDR3 sequence is CASRDRVDGGEKLFF. As DNA, the CDR3 is TGTGCCAGTCGGGACAGGGTCGATGGAGGTGAAAAACTGTTTTTT.

Of note for this clone: This CDR3 is also generated by other DNA sequences in the sample. The gene calls are TRBV20-1 and TRBJ2-7; D unclear. CDR3 length: 11 residues. Germline V gene data show CDR1 as DFQATT and CDR2 as SNEGSKA (reference sequence). The ends were cut back, 4 bases at V and 3 bases at J, with 7 bases in the middle. CDR3 coding DNA: TGCAGTGCTATAAACAGCTACGAGCAGTACTTC. The encoded protein is CSAINSYEQYF.

In this sample, this clone turned up once. The V call is TRBV7-3, the J call TRBJ2-1; D is unresolved. Trimming took 1 base from V and 0 from J, leaving 7 bases between them. The CDR3 has 15 residues. Looked up from germline, CDR1 is SGHTA and CDR2 is FQGTGA. The CDR3 DNA reads as TGTGCCAGCAGCTTAAGGGCGAGCTCCTACAATGAGCAGTTCTTC. This sequence encodes CASSLRASSYNEQFF.

This clone was seen many times. The chain recombines TRBV7-3 with TRBJ2-1, with D possibly being TRBD2 (6 bases). Germline V CDR1 and CDR2: SGHTA, FQGTGA. This CDR3 spans 16 amino acids. V dropped 2 bases and J dropped 3 bases, with 14 bases sitting between them. In DNA form, the CDR3 reads TGTGCCAGCAGCTTACGGGGGACTCACCTCTACAATGAGCAGTTCTTC. It encodes CASSLRGTHLYNEQFF.